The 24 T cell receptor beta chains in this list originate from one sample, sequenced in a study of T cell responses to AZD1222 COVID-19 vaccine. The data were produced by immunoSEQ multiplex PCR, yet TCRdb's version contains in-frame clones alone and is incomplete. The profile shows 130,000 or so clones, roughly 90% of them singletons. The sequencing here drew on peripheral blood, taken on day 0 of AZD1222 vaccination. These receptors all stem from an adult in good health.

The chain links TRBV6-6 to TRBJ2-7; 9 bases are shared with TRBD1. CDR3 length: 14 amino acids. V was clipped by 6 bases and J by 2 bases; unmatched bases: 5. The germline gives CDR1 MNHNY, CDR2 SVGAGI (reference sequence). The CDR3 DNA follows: TGTGCCAGCAGCCGAGGGACAGGGACCTACGAGCAGTACTTC. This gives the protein CASSRGTGTYEQYF.

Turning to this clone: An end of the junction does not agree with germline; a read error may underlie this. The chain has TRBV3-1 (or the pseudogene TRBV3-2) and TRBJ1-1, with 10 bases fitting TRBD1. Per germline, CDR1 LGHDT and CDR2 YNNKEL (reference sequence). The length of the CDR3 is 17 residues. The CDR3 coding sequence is TGTGCCAGCCACATTGATGGCCGGGACAGGGGTAAAACTGAAACTTTCTTT. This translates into CASHIDGRDRGKTETFF.

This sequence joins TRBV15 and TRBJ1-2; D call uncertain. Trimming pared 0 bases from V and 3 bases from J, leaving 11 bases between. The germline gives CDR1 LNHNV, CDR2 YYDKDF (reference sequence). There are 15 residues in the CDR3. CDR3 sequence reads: CATSRDFASDYGYTF. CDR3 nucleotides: TGTGCCACCAGCAGAGATTTCGCCTCGGACTATGGCTACACCTTC.

DNA of the CDR3: TGCGCCAGCAGCCAAACGACAGGGAGTGGAGCGCCTAATGAAAAACTGTTTTTT. Protein: CASSQTTGSGAPNEKLFF. The rearrangement uses TRBV4-3 and TRBJ1-4; 7 bases align to TRBD1. Trimming took 2 bases from V and 3 from J; bases not matched to a gene: 12. The length of the CDR3 is 18 residues. CDR1 and CDR2 from the germline V gene are LGHNA and YSLEER.

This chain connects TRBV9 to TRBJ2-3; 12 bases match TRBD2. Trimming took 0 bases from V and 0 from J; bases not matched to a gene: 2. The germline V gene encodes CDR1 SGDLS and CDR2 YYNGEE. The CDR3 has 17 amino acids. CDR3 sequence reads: CASSVGTSGTSTDTQYF. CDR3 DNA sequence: TGTGCCAGCAGCGTAGGGACTAGCGGGACAAGCACAGATACGCAGTATTTT.

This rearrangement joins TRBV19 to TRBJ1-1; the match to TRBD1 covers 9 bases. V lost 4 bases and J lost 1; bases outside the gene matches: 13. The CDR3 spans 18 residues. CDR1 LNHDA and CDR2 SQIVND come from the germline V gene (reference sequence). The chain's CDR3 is CASSTHRQGEFPNTEAFF. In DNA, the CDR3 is TGTGCCAGTAGTACCCATCGACAGGGGGAGTTTCCGAACACTGAAGCTTTCTTT. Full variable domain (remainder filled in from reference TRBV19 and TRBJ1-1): DGGITQSPKYLFRKEGQNVTLSCEQNLNHDAMYWYRQDPGQGLRLIYYSQIVNDFQKGDIAEGYSVSREKKESFPLTVTSAQKNPTAFYLCASSTHRQGEFPNTEAFFGQGTRLTVV.

The CDR3 is CASSQDPRGQRGVGYTF. In DNA form, the CDR3 reads TGCGCCAGCAGCCAAGATCCTCGGGGACAACGAGGTGTTGGCTACACCTTC. The chain is built from TRBV4-3 and TRBJ1-2, with D possibly matching TRBD1 (6 bases). Germline V gives CDR1 LGHNA, CDR2 YSLEER. Trimming removed 0 bases from V and 7 bases from J, with 21 bases in between. The CDR3 spans 17 residues.

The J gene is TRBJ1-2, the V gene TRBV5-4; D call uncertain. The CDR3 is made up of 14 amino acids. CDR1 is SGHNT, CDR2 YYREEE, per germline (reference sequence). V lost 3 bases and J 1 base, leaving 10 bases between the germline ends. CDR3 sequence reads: CASSSGTNNYGYTF. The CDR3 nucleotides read TGTGCCAGCAGCTCCGGAACCAATAACTATGGCTACACCTTC.

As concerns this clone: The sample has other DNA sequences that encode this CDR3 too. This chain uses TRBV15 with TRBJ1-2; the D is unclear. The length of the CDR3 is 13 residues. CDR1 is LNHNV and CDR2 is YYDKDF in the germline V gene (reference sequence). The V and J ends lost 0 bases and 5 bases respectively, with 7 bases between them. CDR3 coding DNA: TGTGCCACCAGCAGAGATCGAGTTTATGGCTACACCTTC. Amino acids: CATSRDRVYGYTF.

In nucleotides, the CDR3 is TGCGCCAGCAGCCATCTTACCGGAGGGAGAAACTATGGCTACACCTTC. Protein product: CASSHLTGGRNYGYTF. The genes are TRBV4-1 and TRBJ1-2, with unresolved D. The CDR3 sequence is 16 residues long. Deletions cut 3 bases from V and 2 bases from J, with 16 bases between. Germline V gene lookup returns CDR1 MGHRA and CDR2 YSYEKL.

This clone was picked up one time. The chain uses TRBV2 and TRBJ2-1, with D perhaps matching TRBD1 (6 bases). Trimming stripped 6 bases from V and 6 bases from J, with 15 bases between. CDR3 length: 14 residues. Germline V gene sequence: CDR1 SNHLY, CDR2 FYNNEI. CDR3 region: CASRGDTIVNEQFF. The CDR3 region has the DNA TGTGCCAGCAGGGGGGACACGATAGTCAATGAGCAGTTCTTC.

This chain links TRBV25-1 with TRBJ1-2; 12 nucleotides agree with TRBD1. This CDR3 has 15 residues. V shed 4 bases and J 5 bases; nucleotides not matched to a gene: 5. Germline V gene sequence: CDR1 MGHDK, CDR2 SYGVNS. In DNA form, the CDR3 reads TGTGCCAGCAGTGCGGGGACAGGGGGCGCGTATGGCTACACCTTC. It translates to CASSAGTGGAYGYTF.

CDR3 amino acids: CASSVRGRRLDTF. The CDR3 DNA sequence: TGTGCCAGCAGTGTACGAGGACGGAGGCTTGACACCTTC. The rearrangement uses TRBV28 and TRBJ1-2; the D is unclear. The length of the CDR3 is 13 residues. CDR1 MDHEN and CDR2 SYDVKM come from the germline V gene. The ends were cut back, 5 bases at V and 12 bases at J, with 19 bases in the middle.

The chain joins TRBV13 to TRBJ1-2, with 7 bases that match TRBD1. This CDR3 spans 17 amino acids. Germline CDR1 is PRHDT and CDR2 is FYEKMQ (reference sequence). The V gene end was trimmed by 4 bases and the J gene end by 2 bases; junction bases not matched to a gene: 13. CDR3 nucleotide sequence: TGTGCCAGCAGCTACTGGGGACAGCCCAATTCGAACTATGGCTACACCTTC. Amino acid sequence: CASSYWGQPNSNYGYTF. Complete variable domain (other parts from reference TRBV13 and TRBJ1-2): AAGVIQSPRHLIKEKRETATLKCYPIPRHDTVYWYQQGPGQDPQFLISFYEKMQSDKGSIPDRFSAQQFSDYHSELNMSSLELGDSALYFCASSYWGQPNSNYGYTFGSGTRLTVV.

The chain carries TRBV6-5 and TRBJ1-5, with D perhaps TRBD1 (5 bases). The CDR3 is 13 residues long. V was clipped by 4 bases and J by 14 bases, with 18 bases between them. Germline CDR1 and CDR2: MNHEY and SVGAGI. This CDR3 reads CASSFHSDTAKHF. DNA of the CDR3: TGTGCCAGCAGTTTCCACTCGGACACGGCGAAGCATTTT.

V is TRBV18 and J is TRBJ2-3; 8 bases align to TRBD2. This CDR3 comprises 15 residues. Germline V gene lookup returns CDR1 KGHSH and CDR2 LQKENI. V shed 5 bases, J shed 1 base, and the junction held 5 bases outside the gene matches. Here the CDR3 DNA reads TGTGCCAGCTCAGTGGCGGGAGGTCGCACAGATACGCAGTATTTT. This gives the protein CASSVAGGRTDTQYF.

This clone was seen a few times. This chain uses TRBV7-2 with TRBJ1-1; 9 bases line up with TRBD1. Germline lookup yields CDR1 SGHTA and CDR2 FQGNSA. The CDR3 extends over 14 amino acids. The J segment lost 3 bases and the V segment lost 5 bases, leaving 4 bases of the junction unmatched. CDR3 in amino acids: CASSQGQGHTEAFF. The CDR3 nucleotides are TGTGCCAGCAGCCAAGGACAGGGGCACACTGAAGCTTTCTTT.

CDR3 loop: CASSQDLDRFNYGYTF. CDR3 DNA sequence: TGCGCCAGCAGCCAAGATCTGGACAGATTTAACTATGGCTACACCTTC. J is TRBJ1-2 and V is TRBV4-3, with a tentative D call TRBD1 (6 bases). This CDR3 spans 16 amino acids. Germline V gives CDR1 LGHNA, CDR2 YSLEER. The germline V and J ends were trimmed by 0 bases and 1 base, with 12 bases remaining between them.

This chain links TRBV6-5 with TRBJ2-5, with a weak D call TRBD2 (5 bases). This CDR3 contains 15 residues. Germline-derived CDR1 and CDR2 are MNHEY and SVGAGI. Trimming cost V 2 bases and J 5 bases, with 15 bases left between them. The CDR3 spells CASSYGRGRGETQYF. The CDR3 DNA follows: TGTGCCAGCAGTTACGGAAGAGGGAGAGGGGAGACCCAGTACTTC.

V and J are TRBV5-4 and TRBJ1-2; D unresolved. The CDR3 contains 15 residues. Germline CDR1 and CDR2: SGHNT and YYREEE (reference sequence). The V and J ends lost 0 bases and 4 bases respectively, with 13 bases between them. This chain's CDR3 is CASSLELNTLYGYTF. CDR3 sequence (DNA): TGTGCCAGCAGCTTGGAACTGAACACCCTCTATGGCTACACCTTC.

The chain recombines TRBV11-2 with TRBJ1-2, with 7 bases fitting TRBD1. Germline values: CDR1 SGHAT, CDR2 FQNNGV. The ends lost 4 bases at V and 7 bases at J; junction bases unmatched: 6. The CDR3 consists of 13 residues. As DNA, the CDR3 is TGTGCCAGCAGCTCTGAGGGGGCAGGTGGCTACACCTTC. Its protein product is CASSSEGAGGYTF.

CDR3 region: CASSSQGGNTEAFF. CDR3 DNA: TGTGCCAGCAGCTCACAGGGGGGGAACACTGAAGCTTTCTTT. The chain recombines TRBV7-2 with TRBJ1-1, with 8 bases that match TRBD1. Germline lookup yields CDR1 SGHTA and CDR2 FQGNSA. The CDR3 totals 14 residues. V lost 4 bases and J lost 1; bases outside the gene matches: 2.

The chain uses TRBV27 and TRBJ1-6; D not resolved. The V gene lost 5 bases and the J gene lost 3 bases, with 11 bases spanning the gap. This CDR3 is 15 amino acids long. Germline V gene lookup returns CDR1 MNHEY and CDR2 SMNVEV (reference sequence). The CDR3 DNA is TGTGCCAGCAGTCAATCAGAACTCTATAATTCACCCCTCCACTTT. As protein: CASSQSELYNSPLHF.

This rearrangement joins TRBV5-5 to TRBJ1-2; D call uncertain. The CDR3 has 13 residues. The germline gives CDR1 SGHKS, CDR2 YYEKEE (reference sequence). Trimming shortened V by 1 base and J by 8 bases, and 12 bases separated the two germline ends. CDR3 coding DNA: TGTGCCAGCAGCTTGTGGCAGGACGGAGGCTACACCTTC. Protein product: CASSLWQDGGYTF. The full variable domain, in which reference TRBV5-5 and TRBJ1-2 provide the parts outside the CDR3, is DAGVTQSPTHLIKTRGQQVTLRCSPISGHKSVSWYQQVLGQGPQFIFQYYEKEERGRGNFPDRFSARQFPNYSSELNVNALLLGDSALYLCASSLWQDGGYTFGSGTRLTVV.